The 24 T cell receptor beta chains below were found in one sample sequenced in a study of shared clonotypes between healthy human individuals. Generated by immunoSEQ multiplex PCR, the TCRdb table keeps only in-frame clones and is missing some. The sample records some 350,000 clones, approximately 79% being singletons. Material for sequencing was memory CD4+ T cells sorted from blood. Documented subset: CD45RA-negative fraction. The receptors originated from a man aged 25 to 45 in good health.

This clone was picked up a small number of times. V is TRBV10-3 and J is TRBJ1-2, with 8 bases that match TRBD1. CDR3 length: 14 amino acids. V trimming: 7 bases; J trimming: 7 bases; junction bases outside the gene matches: 11. The germline V gene encodes CDR1 ENHRY and CDR2 SYGVKD. In DNA form, the CDR3 reads TGTGCCATCATCCCGGACAGGGCCCTTAGTGGCTACACCTTC. Translating gives CAIIPDRALSGYTF.

J is TRBJ1-1 and V is TRBV25-1, with 9 bases identical to TRBD1. The germline V gene encodes CDR1 MGHDK and CDR2 SYGVNS. Germline trimming cut 2 bases from V and 7 bases from J; bases unmatched to any gene: 11. CDR3 length equals 16 residues. CDR3 nucleotide sequence: TGTGCCAGCAGTGAAAGCCGGGACAGGGAAGGTCTTGAAGCTTTCTTT. Amino acids: CASSESRDREGLEAFF.

V usage is TRBV5-4 and J usage is TRBJ2-5; D is ambiguous. Germline CDR1 SGHNT, CDR2 YYREEE (reference sequence). The CDR3 contains 13 residues. The V end was cut by 3 bases, the J end by 2 bases, with 8 bases between. The CDR3 reads CASSYRLQETQYF. The CDR3 nucleotides are TGTGCCAGCAGCTACAGACTTCAAGAGACCCAGTACTTC.

The chain carries TRBV5-1 and TRBJ2-5, with 8 bases fitting TRBD2. Germline CDR1 SGHRS, CDR2 YFSETQ. V was clipped by 0 bases and J by 0 bases; unmatched bases: 10. The CDR3 is 18 amino acids. The CDR3 sequence: CASSLAAGGGRYQETQYF. CDR3 nucleotides: TGCGCCAGCAGCTTGGCCGCGGGTGGCGGGAGGTACCAAGAGACCCAGTACTTC.

This rearrangement joins TRBV5-1 to TRBJ2-1, with D possibly being TRBD1 (6 bases). Between the trimmed V and J ends, which lost 5 bases and 1 base, there was a span of 7 bases. CDR1 is SGHRS and CDR2 is YFSETQ in the germline V gene. The CDR3 runs 13 residues. CDR3 DNA sequence: TGCGCCAGCAGTACAGGGTCCTACAATGAGCAGTTCTTC. Amino acids: CASSTGSYNEQFF.

The V and J genes are TRBV10-3 and TRBJ2-1; possibly TRBD1 or TRBD2 for D (5 bases each). This CDR3 is built from 15 residues. V was pared by 4 bases and J by 0 bases, with 10 bases between. The germline gives CDR1 ENHRY, CDR2 SYGVKD. The CDR3 loop is CAISGGPGSYNEQFF. For the CDR3, the DNA is TGTGCCATCAGTGGGGGACCTGGCTCCTACAATGAGCAGTTCTTC.

The chain carries TRBV11-2 and TRBJ2-1; D ambiguous. The CDR3 loop spans 18 amino acids. The germline CDR1 and CDR2 sequences are SGHAT and FQNNGV. V was trimmed by 1 base and J by 0 bases, leaving 16 bases between them. This CDR3 is CASSLGGYPTSSYNEQFF. The CDR3 DNA follows: TGTGCCAGCAGCTTAGGTGGCTACCCTACGAGCTCCTACAATGAGCAGTTCTTC.

The rearrangement links TRBV29-1 to TRBJ1-2, with D unclear. CDR3 length equals 11 residues. Trimming pared 2 bases from V and 5 bases from J, leaving 6 bases between. Germline CDR1 SQVTM, CDR2 ANQGSEA. CDR3 sequence: CSVETGYGYTF. The DNA of the CDR3 is TGCAGCGTTGAAACGGGGTATGGCTACACCTTC.

The V call is TRBV7-2, the J call TRBJ2-5; D unclear. V was cut by 2 bases and J by 7 bases, with 17 bases left in between. Germline V gene data show CDR1 as SGHTA and CDR2 as FQGNSA. The CDR3 totals 15 residues. The CDR3 region has the DNA TGTGCCAGCAGCTTATTAAGGGATCTCTTCGGGACCCAGTACTTC. This translates into CASSLLRDLFGTQYF.

This chain joins TRBV2 and TRBJ1-2, with a weak D call TRBD1 (5 bases). The CDR3 consists of 13 residues. Trimming cost V 7 bases and J 3 bases, with 12 bases left between them. The germline CDR1 and CDR2 sequences are SNHLY and FYNNEI. Written as DNA, the CDR3 is TGTGCCAGCATGCCAGGGACTGACTATGGCTACACCTTC. Translation: CASMPGTDYGYTF.

CDR3: CASSYKRTGIGYTF. The CDR3 DNA reads TGTGCCAGCAGTTACAAGAGGACAGGGATTGGCTACACCTTC. This chain connects TRBV6-5 to TRBJ1-2; 8 bases line up with TRBD1. Per the germline V gene, CDR1 is MNHEY and CDR2 is SVGAGI. The CDR3 consists of 14 residues. The V gene end was trimmed by 2 bases and the J gene end by 7 bases; junction bases not matched to a gene: 6.

This clone has only a few counts. The same CDR3 is also encoded by other DNA sequences in this sample. The V and J genes are TRBV2 and TRBJ1-5, with D maybe TRBD1 (5 bases). The CDR3 sequence is 13 residues long. The germline V gene encodes CDR1 SNHLY and CDR2 FYNNEI. V was shortened by 1 base and J by 4 bases, with 5 bases between the two germline ends. The DNA for the CDR3 is TGTGCCAGCAGTGAAGGGGGGAATCAGCCCCAGCATTTT. It codes for CASSEGGNQPQHF.

The chain joins TRBV29-1 to TRBJ1-1, with 7 bases matching TRBD1. The germline V gene encodes CDR1 SQVTM and CDR2 ANQGSEA. The V and J ends lost 6 bases and 4 bases, in that order; junction bases with no gene match: 8. This CDR3 comprises 13 residues. The CDR3 region has the DNA TGCAGCGTGAGGGAGCAGGGGGGCACTGAAGCTTTCTTT. Translation gives CSVREQGGTEAFF.

V and J are TRBV10-3 and TRBJ1-2; 11 bases fit TRBD1. V was clipped by 6 bases and J by 8 bases; unmatched bases: 8. The CDR3 extends over 14 amino acids. In germline, CDR1 is ENHRY, CDR2 SYGVKD. CDR3 in amino acids: CAISVDRGRGGYTF. The CDR3 coding sequence is TGTGCCATCAGCGTGGACAGGGGGCGAGGAGGCTACACCTTC.

The chain has TRBV7-9 and TRBJ2-5; D not resolved. The ends were cut back, 1 base at V and 1 base at J, with 7 bases in the middle. The V gene's germline CDR1 is SEHNR and CDR2 FQNEAQ (reference sequence). There are 14 residues in the CDR3. CDR3 amino acids: CASSLVGPQETQYF. In DNA, the CDR3 is TGTGCCAGCAGCTTAGTAGGGCCCCAAGAGACCCAGTACTTC.

This clone appeared once. The rearrangement joins TRBV13 to TRBJ2-7, with D possibly matching TRBD2 (6 bases). V dropped 2 bases and J dropped 4 bases, with 9 bases sitting between them. CDR3 length equals 13 residues. Germline V gene lookup returns CDR1 PRHDT and CDR2 FYEKMQ (reference sequence). The CDR3 sequence is CASSLPGTYEQYF. For the CDR3, the DNA is TGTGCCAGCAGCTTACCGGGGACTTACGAGCAGTACTTC.

The gene calls are TRBV5-1 and TRBJ2-1, with 11 bases aligning to TRBD2. After removal of 4 bases from V and 5 bases from J, the junction contained 5 bases not matched to a gene. This CDR3 has 15 residues. Germline V gene sequence: CDR1 SGHRS, CDR2 YFSETQ. The CDR3 spells CASSTSGRRDNEQFF. CDR3 in DNA: TGCGCCAGCAGCACTAGCGGGAGAAGGGACAATGAGCAGTTCTTC.

The V gene is TRBV13, the J gene TRBJ2-7, with 7 bases that match TRBD1. Trimming at V came to 5 bases and at J to 0 bases, leaving 4 bases not matched to a gene. In germline, CDR1 is PRHDT, CDR2 FYEKMQ (reference sequence). The CDR3 contains 14 residues. The CDR3 DNA reads TGTGCCAGCAGCCGGGGACAGCTCTCCTACGAGCAGTACTTC. It is translated as CASSRGQLSYEQYF.

This clone was seen ten or more times. The CDR3 loop is CASRFSSGGGNEQFF. For the CDR3, the DNA is TGTGCCAGCAGGTTTAGTAGTGGGGGGGGCAATGAGCAGTTCTTC. The chain uses TRBV2 and TRBJ2-1; 7 bases match TRBD2. The V gene's germline CDR1 is SNHLY and CDR2 FYNNEI. The length of the CDR3 is 15 residues. The V gene end was trimmed by 6 bases and the J gene end by 6 bases; junction bases not matched to a gene: 11.

The gene calls are TRBV18 and TRBJ2-7; tentatively, D is TRBD1 (6 bases). V was pared by 4 bases and J by 3 bases, with 19 bases between. The CDR3 runs 16 residues. CDR1 KGHSH and CDR2 LQKENI come from the germline V gene. The CDR3 DNA sequence: TGTGCCAGCTCACGAGCAGGGGACCCTCAAGGCTACGAGCAGTACTTC. It yields the protein CASSRAGDPQGYEQYF.

This clone was seen only a few times. The chain couples TRBV4-1 to TRBJ2-5, with D unclear. With 1 base removed from V and 5 bases from J, the gap between germline ends came to 14 bases. There are 15 residues in the CDR3. CDR1 and CDR2 (germline): MGHRA, YSYEKL. The CDR3 sequence is CASSQAETTRETQYF. The DNA for the CDR3 is TGCGCCAGCAGCCAAGCTGAGACGACTCGGGAGACCCAGTACTTC.

This clone occurred a few times. The chain is built from TRBV10-1 and TRBJ2-1; 13 bases are shared with TRBD2. The J segment lost 8 bases and the V segment lost 5 bases, leaving 6 bases of the junction unmatched. The CDR3 contains 15 residues. CDR1 and CDR2 (germline): WNHNN, SYGVQD (reference sequence). This chain's CDR3 is CASSRLAGGGYEQFF. The DNA of the CDR3 is TGCGCCAGCAGTCGACTAGCGGGAGGTGGGTATGAGCAGTTCTTC.

The gene calls are TRBV7-2 and TRBJ1-2, with D possibly TRBD1 on 5 matching bases. Looked up from germline, CDR1 is SGHTA and CDR2 is FQGNSA. V was pared by 2 bases and J by 8 bases, with 12 bases between. This CDR3 comprises 13 residues. CDR3 sequence (DNA): TGTGCCAGCAGCTTACTAAGGGACGCCGGCTACACCTTC. Its translation: CASSLLRDAGYTF.

The chain uses TRBV5-6 and TRBJ2-2, with 7 positions matching TRBD2. The CDR3 extends over 18 amino acids. V was pared by 4 bases and J by 1 base, with 13 bases of the junction left unmatched. Germline assignment: CDR1 SGHDT and CDR2 YYEEEE. CDR3 region: CASSPYLRAGLNTGELFF. In nucleotides, the CDR3 is TGTGCCAGCAGCCCCTACTTGAGAGCGGGATTGAACACCGGGGAGCTGTTTTTT.